This T cell receptor beta chain was sequenced during a study of tumor and adjacent non-tumor tissue in lung cancer. For the study at large: Patients comprised about eleven adenocarcinoma, a couple of squamous cell carcinoma and 1 small cell lung cancer. Study-level findings and limits: Tumor tissue had significantly higher TCR diversity than normal lung.

Details on this clonotype: Its specificity is not known. An end of the junction differs from the germline gene, which may be a read error.

The library came from three nested PCR rounds adapted from ARM-PCR protocols. TCRdb re-derived calls from the multiplex PCR reads in MiXCR, one entry per CDR3 protein. The sample has more than 35,000 distinct CDR3 sequences; roughly 60% are singletons. This sample's RNA came from whole unsorted tissue. This non-tumor lung sample came from over 3 cm beyond the tumor edge. Chemotherapy-naive patients with new lung cancer underwent thoracic surgery in China, August–November 2014. The specimen sequenced was distant non-tumor lung tissue. The TCR originated in a woman in her thirties or forties with non-small cell lung cancer.

The DNA of the CDR3 is TGTGCTAGCAGCTTGACACCTTCAATTCACTTT. This sequence encodes CASSLTPSIHF. V gene TRBV11-2 combines with J gene TRBJ1-3; D is uncertain. CDR3 length: 11 residues. Per the germline V gene, CDR1 is SGHAT and CDR2 is FQNNGV.